These 9 T cell receptor beta chains originate from one sample sequenced in a study of blood T cell repertoires in COVID-19. Here immunoSEQ multiplex PCR was the method, and the copy in TCRdb shows in-frame clones only, minus some. The data hold a few hundred thousand clones, with roughly 86% observed a single time. The sequenced sample consisted of peripheral blood. Receptors originate from a woman under 40 with COVID-19, enrolled during active disease.

This sequence joins TRBV30 and TRBJ2-1; 14 bases line up with TRBD2. From germline, CDR1 is GTSNPN and CDR2 SVGIG (reference sequence). This CDR3 has 15 amino acids. Trimming at V came to 1 base and at J to 6 bases, leaving 2 bases not matched to a gene. The CDR3 reads CAWSGGLAGGNEQFF. The CDR3, as DNA: TGTGCCTGGAGTGGAGGACTAGCGGGAGGCAATGAGCAGTTCTTC.

The chain has TRBV6-5 and TRBJ2-5; tentative D call: TRBD2 (6 bases). Germline V gives CDR1 MNHEY, CDR2 SVGAGI. Trimming pared 6 bases from V and 4 bases from J, leaving 18 bases between. CDR3 length: 15 residues. The CDR3 protein is CASSPGPQRAETQYF. The CDR3 DNA sequence: TGTGCCAGCAGCCCCGGACCCCAGCGGGCAGAGACCCAGTACTTC.

V usage is TRBV5-1 and J usage is TRBJ2-7; 10 nucleotides match TRBD2. Unmatched junction bases numbered 9, after V lost 3 bases and J lost 12 bases. The CDR3 is 13 amino acids. CDR1 and CDR2 (germline): SGHRS, YFSETQ. CDR3 loop: CASSSGLASLTYF. The CDR3 DNA is TGCGCCAGCAGCTCGGGACTAGCGAGTTTGACGTACTTC.

The V and J genes are TRBV5-6 and TRBJ2-2; 10 positions match TRBD1. Germline lookup yields CDR1 SGHDT and CDR2 YYEEEE. The CDR3 consists of 19 residues. Unmatched junction bases numbered 16, after V lost 3 bases and J lost 5 bases. The CDR3 DNA reads as TGTGCCAGCAGCTCCATCCCCCCTATAGCGGGACAGGGGACCGGGGAGCTGTTTTTT. This gives the protein CASSSIPPIAGQGTGELFF.

This chain connects TRBV19 to TRBJ1-2; 7 bases are shared with TRBD1. The CDR3 has 14 residues. Unmatched junction bases numbered 7, after V lost 6 bases and J lost 3 bases. Germline-derived CDR1 and CDR2 are LNHDA and SQIVND (reference sequence). CDR3 nucleotides: TGTGCCAGTAGCACAACCAGGGGGGACTATGGCTACACCTTC. Translated, it gives CASSTTRGDYGYTF.

V gene TRBV18 combines with J gene TRBJ2-5; D gene unclear. CDR1 is KGHSH, CDR2 LQKENI, per germline. This CDR3 has 13 residues. Trimming stripped 2 bases from V and 4 bases from J, with 8 bases between. CDR3 in DNA: TGTGCCAGCTCACCAGGCCGCGGAGAGACCCAGTACTTC. This sequence encodes CASSPGRGETQYF.

This chain joins TRBV18 and TRBJ1-2; TRBD1 matches 9 bases. Unmatched junction bases numbered 5, after V lost 4 bases and J lost 2 bases. CDR3 size: 15 residues. Germline V lookup: CDR1 KGHSH, CDR2 LQKENI. The CDR3 bases are TGTGCCAGCTCACAAGGGACAGGGATAAACTATGGCTACACCTTC. Translating gives CASSQGTGINYGYTF.

The chain recombines TRBV30 with TRBJ1-5; TRBD1 might be the D (6 bases). The germline V gene has CDR1 GTSNPN and CDR2 SVGIG (reference sequence). The CDR3 length is 13 residues. V lost 1 base and J 4 bases, leaving 8 bases between the germline ends. The CDR3 DNA reads TGTGCCTGGAGTGCAGGGGTTAATCAGCCCCAGCATTTT. It yields the protein CAWSAGVNQPQHF.

This chain uses TRBV5-6 with TRBJ1-6; 7 bases agree with TRBD1. The CDR3 is 13 residues long. Germline V gene data show CDR1 as SGHDT and CDR2 as YYEEEE. J was trimmed by 9 bases and V by 5 bases; bases with no gene match: 5. CDR3 loop: CASRTTGISPLHF. The CDR3 bases are TGTGCCAGCAGAACGACAGGGATTTCACCCCTCCACTTT.